This TCR beta chain was sequenced for a study of blood T cell repertoires in COVID-19. Study context: Some COVID-19 samples were acute and others convalescent; all came from the United States, Italy and Spain. Nucleic acid was either cDNA or gDNA, and it came from T cells, B-cell-depleted T cells, or PBMCs.

It was during active infection that Seattle patients were enrolled and then longitudinally followed. In the source study's methods: Amplified reference gene primers provided the basis for estimating nucleated cell counts. TCRdb keeps only in-frame clones here, not all; method: immunoSEQ multiplex PCR. The V and J calls and clone size come from that table; D and trimming were worked out from the DNA. The table lists some 56,000 clones, nearly 90% of them singletons, with approximately 45% in the top ten. The CDR3 loop spans 13 amino acids. From germline, CDR1 is MNHEY and CDR2 SVGAGI. The V segment lost 5 bases and the J segment 4 bases; nucleotides outside the gene matches: 3.

This chain joins TRBV6-5 and TRBJ1-2; 8 bases align to TRBD1. This clonotype was obtained from a woman between 55 and 75 years old with COVID-19, enrolled during active disease. The sample taken for sequencing was peripheral blood. Written as DNA, the CDR3 is TGTGCCAGCAGTCCAGGGGGCTCCTATGGCTACACCTTC. This sequence encodes CASSPGGSYGYTF.